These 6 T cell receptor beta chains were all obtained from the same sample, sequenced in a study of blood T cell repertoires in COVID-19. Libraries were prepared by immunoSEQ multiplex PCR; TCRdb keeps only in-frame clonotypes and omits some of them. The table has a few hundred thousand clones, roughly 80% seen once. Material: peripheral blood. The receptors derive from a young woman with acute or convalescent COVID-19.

CDR3 nucleotide sequence: TGTGCCAGCTCACCAGTTAGCGGGGCTAGCACAGATACGCAGTATTTT. It encodes CASSPVSGASTDTQYF. The V gene is TRBV18, the J gene TRBJ2-3, with 8 bases lining up with TRBD2. Germline V gene lookup returns CDR1 KGHSH and CDR2 LQKENI. Losses at the gene ends were 2 bases for V and 0 bases for J; bases not matched to a gene: 4. The CDR3 totals 16 residues.

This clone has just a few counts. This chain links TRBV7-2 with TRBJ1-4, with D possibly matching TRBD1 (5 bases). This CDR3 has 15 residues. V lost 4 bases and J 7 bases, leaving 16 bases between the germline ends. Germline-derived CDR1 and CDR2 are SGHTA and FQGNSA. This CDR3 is CASSSNVGGSEKLFF. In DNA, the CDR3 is TGTGCCAGCAGCTCAAACGTCGGGGGGAGTGAAAAACTGTTTTTT.

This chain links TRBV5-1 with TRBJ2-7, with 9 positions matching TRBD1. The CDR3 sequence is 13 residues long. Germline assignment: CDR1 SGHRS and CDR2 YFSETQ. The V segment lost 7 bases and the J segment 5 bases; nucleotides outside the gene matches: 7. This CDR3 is CASSTGGFDEQYF. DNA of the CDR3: TGCGCCAGCTCCACAGGGGGCTTCGACGAGCAGTACTTC.

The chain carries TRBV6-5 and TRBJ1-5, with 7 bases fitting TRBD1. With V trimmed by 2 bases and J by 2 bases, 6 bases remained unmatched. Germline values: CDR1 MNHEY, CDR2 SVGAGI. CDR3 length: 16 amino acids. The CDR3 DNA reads TGTGCCAGCAGTTACACCGAGGGGGCCCGCAATCAGCCCCAGCATTTT. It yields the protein CASSYTEGARNQPQHF.

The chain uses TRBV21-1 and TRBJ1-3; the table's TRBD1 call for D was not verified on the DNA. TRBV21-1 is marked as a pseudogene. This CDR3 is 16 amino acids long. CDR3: CASRGVDRGPGNTIYF. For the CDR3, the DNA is TGTGCCAGCAGGGGAGTCGACAGGGGGCCCGGAAACACCATATATTTT.

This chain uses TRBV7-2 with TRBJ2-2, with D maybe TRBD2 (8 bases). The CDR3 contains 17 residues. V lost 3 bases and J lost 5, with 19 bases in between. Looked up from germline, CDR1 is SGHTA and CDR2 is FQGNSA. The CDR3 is CASSFWDSGSITGELFF. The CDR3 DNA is TGTGCCAGCAGCTTTTGGGACAGCGGGAGTATAACCGGGGAGCTGTTTTTT. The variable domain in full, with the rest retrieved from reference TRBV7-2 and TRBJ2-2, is GAGVSQSPSNKVTEKGKDVELRCDPISGHTALYWYRQSLGQGLEFLIYFQGNSAPDKSGLPSDRFSAERTGGSVSTLTIQRTQQEDSAVYLCASSFWDSGSITGELFFGEGSRLTVL.